The present TCR beta chain was sequenced within a study of T cell responses to AZD1222 COVID-19 vaccine. The study's findings and limits: Close to half of spike-specific TCRs reportedly recognize unmutated variant regions.

TCRdb keeps only in-frame clones here, not all; method: immunoSEQ multiplex PCR. Of about 73,000 clones in the sample, approximately 89% were seen once. Between the trimmed V and J ends, which lost 5 bases and 1 base, there was a span of 11 bases. This CDR3 has 15 residues. Germline assignment: CDR1 MDHEN and CDR2 SYDVKM. As for this clone: Its target is not known.

The origin of this receptor is an adult in good health. The V call is TRBV28, the J call TRBJ2-2; D possibly matches TRBD1 or TRBD2 (5 bases each). The material sequenced was peripheral blood, taken on day 0 of AZD1222 vaccination. CDR3 nucleotide sequence: TGTGCCAGCAGTCCCGGGGCTCTGAACACCGGGGAGCTGTTTTTT. It translates to CASSPGALNTGELFF.